This entry concerns a single TCR beta chain. The record originates from a study of a mutant IDH1 vaccine in newly diagnosed glioma. Overall study: Those enrolled had earlier been treated with radiotherapy, temozolomide, or both, mostly both.

The V segment lost 3 bases and the J segment 2 bases; nucleotides outside the gene matches: 4. The V gene's germline CDR1 is KGHSH and CDR2 LQKENI. The length of the CDR3 is 14 residues. Documented time point: baseline, week 1 (first vaccination visit). The treatment here: pre-vaccination baseline after standard-of-care therapy. TCRdb's table, derived via immunoSEQ multiplex PCR, lists solely in-frame clones and lacks some. The sample has approximately 70,000 clones; 80% to 90% are singletons. The TCR sequence derives from a man aged 25 to 40 with glioma. This sequence joins TRBV18 and TRBJ2-7, with TRBD2 matching 7 bases. Material: PBMCs, obtained from a glioma patient treated with radiotherapy, temozolomide or both. CDR3 protein: CASSPSAGAYEQYF. The CDR3 region has the DNA TGTGCCAGCTCACCCTCGGCGGGGGCCTACGAGCAGTACTTC.